What follows describes a single TCR beta chain. The data originate from a study of sequential checkpoint blockade in melanoma. V gave up 3 bases and J gave up 3 bases; unmatched junction bases: 12. The CDR3 has 18 residues. Germline-derived CDR1 and CDR2 are MNHNS and SASEGT. As for treatment: randomized to nivolumab then ipilimumab (arm A) or the reverse (arm B). From thawed PBMCs, live CD3+CD8+ cells negative for CD19 and CD56 were sorted. Clones were sequenced by immunoSEQ multiplex PCR, and TCRdb holds only the in-frame ones, with some missing. The data hold about 22,000 clones, with roughly 75% observed a single time.

The receptor was derived from a human donor with melanoma. The specimen comprised CD8+ T cells sorted from blood (inferred from file names), sampled from a patient given nivolumab and ipilimumab in sequence. V usage is TRBV6-1 and J usage is TRBJ2-2, with 8 nucleotides matching TRBD2. Here the CDR3 reads CASSEGAGGWSYTGELFF. The CDR3 DNA reads TGTGCCAGCAGTGAGGGGGCGGGGGGATGGAGTTACACCGGGGAGCTGTTTTTT.